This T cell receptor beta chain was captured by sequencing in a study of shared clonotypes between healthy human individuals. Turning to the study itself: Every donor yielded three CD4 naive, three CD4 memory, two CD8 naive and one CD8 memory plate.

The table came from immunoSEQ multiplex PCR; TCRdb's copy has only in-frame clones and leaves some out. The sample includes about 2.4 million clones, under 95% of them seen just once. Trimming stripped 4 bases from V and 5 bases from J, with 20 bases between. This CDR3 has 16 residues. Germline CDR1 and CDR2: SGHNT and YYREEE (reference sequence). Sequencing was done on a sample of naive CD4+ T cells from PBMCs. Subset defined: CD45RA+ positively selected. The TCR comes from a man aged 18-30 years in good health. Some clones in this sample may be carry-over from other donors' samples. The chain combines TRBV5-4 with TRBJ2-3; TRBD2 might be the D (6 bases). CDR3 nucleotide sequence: TGTGCCAGCAGCCGGGGCCTAGGAGGGCCGGGAGATACGCAGTATTTT. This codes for CASSRGLGGPGDTQYF.